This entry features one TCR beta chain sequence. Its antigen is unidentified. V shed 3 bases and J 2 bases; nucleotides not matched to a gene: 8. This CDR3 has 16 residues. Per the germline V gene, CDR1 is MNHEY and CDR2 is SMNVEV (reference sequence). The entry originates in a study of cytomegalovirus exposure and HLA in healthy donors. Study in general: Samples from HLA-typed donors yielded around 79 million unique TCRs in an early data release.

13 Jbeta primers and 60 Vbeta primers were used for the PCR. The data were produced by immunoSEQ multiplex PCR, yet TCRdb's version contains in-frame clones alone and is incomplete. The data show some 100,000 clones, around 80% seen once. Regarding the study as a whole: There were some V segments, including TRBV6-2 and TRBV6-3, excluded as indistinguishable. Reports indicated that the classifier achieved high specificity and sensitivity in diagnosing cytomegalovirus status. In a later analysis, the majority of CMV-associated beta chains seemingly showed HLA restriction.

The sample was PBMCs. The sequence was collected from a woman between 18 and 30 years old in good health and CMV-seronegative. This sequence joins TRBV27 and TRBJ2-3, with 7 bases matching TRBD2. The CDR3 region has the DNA TGTGCCAGCAGTTTCTCTAGCGGAGGGGCCACAGATACGCAGTATTTT. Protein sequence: CASSFSSGGATDTQYF.